This T cell receptor (beta chain) comes out of a study of T-cell reconstitution after alpha-beta-depleted transplantation in children. Study-wide results and limits: Expanded graft clones, several hundred of them, were reportedly the source of alpha-beta T cells about two months after transplant. The main origin of T-cell counts and diversity one year after transplant was newly produced T cells. Surviving recipient T cells and thymic progenitors underlay high day-60 TCRbeta diversity in some patients.

The germline V gene has CDR1 LNHNV and CDR2 YYDKDF (reference sequence). This CDR3 has 14 residues. V lost 0 bases and J 2 bases, leaving 6 bases between the germline ends. This clonotype was picked up a small number of times. Its antigen is as yet unknown. Unique molecular identifiers were incorporated during preparation of the TCRbeta library. TCRdb reprocessed the PCR reads via MiXCR and lists one record per CDR3 protein. The sample comprises fewer than 450,000 distinct CDR3 sequences, roughly 16% of which are singletons, and about 41% rests with the top ten. The clonotype comes from a male patient between 2 and 15 years old who had a stem cell transplant for acute lymphoblastic leukemia, so the T cells may come from the graft donor. The material sequenced was PBMCs, mostly from graft donor cells, taken 360 days after TCRalphabeta/CD19-depleted stem cell transplant. V is TRBV15 and J is TRBJ2-3, with no clear D. CDR3 sequence reads: CATSREQITDTQYF. The CDR3 DNA sequence: TGTGCCACCAGCAGAGAACAGATCACAGATACGCAGTATTTT.